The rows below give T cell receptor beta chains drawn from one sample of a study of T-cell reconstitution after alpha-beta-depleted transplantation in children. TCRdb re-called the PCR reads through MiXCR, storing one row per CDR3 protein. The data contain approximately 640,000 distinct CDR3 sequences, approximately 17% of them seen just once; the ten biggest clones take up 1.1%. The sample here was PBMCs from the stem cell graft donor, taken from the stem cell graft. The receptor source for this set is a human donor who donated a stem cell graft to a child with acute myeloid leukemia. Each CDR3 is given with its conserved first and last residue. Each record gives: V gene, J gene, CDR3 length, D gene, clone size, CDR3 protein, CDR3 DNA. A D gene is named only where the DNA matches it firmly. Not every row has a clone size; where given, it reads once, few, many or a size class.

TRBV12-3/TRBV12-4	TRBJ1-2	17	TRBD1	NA	CASSFAPGQGVFRGYTF	TGTGCCAGCAGTTTTGCTCCGGGACAGGGTGTTTTCAGGGGCTACACCTTC
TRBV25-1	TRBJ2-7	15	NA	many	CASSEWGRAIHEQYF	TGTGCCAGCAGTGAATGGGGCAGGGCGATCCACGAGCAGTACTTC
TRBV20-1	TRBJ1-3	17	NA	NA	CSALGDSRGLAGNTIYF	TGCAGTGCCCTCGGTGATAGTCGGGGACTCGCTGGAAACACCATATATTTT
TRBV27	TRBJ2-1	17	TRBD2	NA	CASSLSSGGIIYNEQFF	TGTGCCAGCAGTTTATCTAGCGGGGGGATTATCTACAATGAGCAGTTCTTC
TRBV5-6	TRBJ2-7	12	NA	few	CASKFSAYEQYF	TGTGCCAGCAAATTCTCCGCCTACGAGCAGTACTTC
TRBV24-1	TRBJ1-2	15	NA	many	CATSETGTPIWGYTF	TGTGCCACCAGTGAAACCGGGACACCGATTTGGGGCTACACCTTC
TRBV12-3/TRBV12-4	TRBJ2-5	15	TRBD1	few	CASSMERQGGETQYF	TGTGCCAGCAGTATGGAGAGACAGGGCGGGGAGACCCAGTACTTC
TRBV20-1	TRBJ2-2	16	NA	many	CSAREVGSRATGELFF	TGCAGTGCTAGAGAGGTGGGGTCCAGGGCGACCGGGGAGCTGTTTTTT
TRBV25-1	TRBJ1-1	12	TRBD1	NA	CASREGATEAFF	TGTGCCAGCCGGGAGGGGGCCACTGAAGCTTTCTTT
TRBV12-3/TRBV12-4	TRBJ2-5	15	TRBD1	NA	CASSVNRGLTETQYF	TGTGCCAGCAGTGTAAACAGGGGGCTGACGGAGACCCAGTACTTC
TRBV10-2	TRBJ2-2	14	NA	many	CASSVLAGTGELFF	TGCGCCAGCAGTGTACTAGCTGGCACCGGGGAGCTGTTTTTT
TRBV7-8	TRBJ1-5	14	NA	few	CASSLGRINQPQHF	TGTGCCAGCAGCTTGGGACGCATAAACCAGCCCCAGCATTTT
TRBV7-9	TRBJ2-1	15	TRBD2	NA	CASSWTSGGIGEQFF	TGTGCCAGCAGCTGGACTAGCGGGGGGATAGGTGAGCAGTTCTTC
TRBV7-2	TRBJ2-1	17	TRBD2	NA	CASSSPTSGGPYNEQFF	TGTGCCAGCAGCTCGCCCACTAGCGGGGGACCCTACAATGAGCAGTTCTTC
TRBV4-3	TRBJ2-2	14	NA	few	CASSQYGVSGELFF	TGCGCCAGCAGCCAATATGGGGTGTCCGGGGAGCTGTTTTTT
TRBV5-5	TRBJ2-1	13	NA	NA	CASSLSPPAEQFF	TGTGCCAGCAGCTTAAGTCCGCCCGCTGAGCAGTTCTTC
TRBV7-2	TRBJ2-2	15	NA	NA	CASSLAMGGTGELFF	TGTGCCAGCAGCTTGGCGATGGGGGGCACCGGGGAGCTGTTTTTT
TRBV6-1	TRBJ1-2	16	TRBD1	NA	CASSEARTGPSYGYTF	TGTGCCAGCAGTGAAGCCCGGACAGGACCATCCTATGGCTACACCTTC
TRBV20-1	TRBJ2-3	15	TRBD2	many	CSARALAGGADTQYF	TGCAGTGCTAGAGCTCTAGCGGGGGGCGCAGATACGCAGTATTTT
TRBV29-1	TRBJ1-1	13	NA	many	CSVEGGTEMVAFF	TGCAGCGTTGAAGGAGGAACAGAGATGGTAGCTTTCTTT
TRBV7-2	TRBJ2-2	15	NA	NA	CASSLAGTSTGELFF	TGTGCCAGCAGCTTAGCCGGTACTTCCACCGGGGAGCTGTTTTTT
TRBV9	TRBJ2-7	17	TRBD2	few	CASSVAGGPRAPYEQYF	TGTGCCAGCAGCGTAGCGGGGGGACCTAGGGCCCCCTACGAGCAGTACTTC
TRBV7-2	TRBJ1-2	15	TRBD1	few	CASSTDRASNYGYTF	TGTGCCAGCAGTACCGACAGGGCTTCTAACTATGGCTACACCTTC
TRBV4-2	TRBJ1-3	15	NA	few	CASSQVAQSGNTIYF	TGTGCCAGCAGCCAAGTAGCCCAATCTGGAAACACCATATATTTT
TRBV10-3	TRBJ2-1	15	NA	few	CAISGTSPAGDEQFF	TGTGCCATCAGTGGGACAAGCCCCGCTGGGGATGAGCAGTTCTTC
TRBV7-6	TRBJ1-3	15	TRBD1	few	CASSLQGNIGNTIYF	TGTGCCAGCAGCCTACAGGGGAACATCGGAAACACCATATATTTT
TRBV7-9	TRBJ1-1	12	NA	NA	CASSLIETEAFF	TGTGCCAGCAGCTTAATAGAGACTGAAGCTTTCTTT
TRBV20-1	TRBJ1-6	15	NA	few	CSASQKKEYNSPLHF	TGCAGTGCTAGCCAGAAGAAGGAATATAATTCACCCCTCCACTTT
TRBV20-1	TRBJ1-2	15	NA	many	CSARGQEGSNYGYTF	TGCAGTGCTAGAGGTCAGGAGGGTTCTAACTATGGCTACACCTTC
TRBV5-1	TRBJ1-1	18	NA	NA	CASSLRPSPDPMNTEAFF	TGCGCCAGCAGCTTGAGACCCAGTCCGGACCCGATGAACACTGAAGCTTTCTTT
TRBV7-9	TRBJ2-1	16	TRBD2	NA	CASTDSGGSSYNEQFF	TGTGCCAGCACCGACAGCGGCGGGAGCTCCTACAATGAGCAGTTCTTC
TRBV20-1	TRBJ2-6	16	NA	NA	CSARTDGRSGANVLTF	TGCAGTGCTAGAACCGACGGGCGCTCTGGGGCCAACGTCCTGACTTTC
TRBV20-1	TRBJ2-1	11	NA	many	CSAPLYNEQFF	TGCAGTGCGCCCCTGTACAATGAGCAGTTCTTC
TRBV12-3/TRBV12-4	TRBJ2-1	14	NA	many	CASSFGGEYNEQFF	TGTGCCAGCAGTTTTGGCGGGGAGTACAATGAGCAGTTCTTC
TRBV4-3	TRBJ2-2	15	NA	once	CASSQGGAGTGELFF	TGCGCCAGCAGCCAAGGCGGGGCAGGGACCGGGGAGCTGTTTTTT
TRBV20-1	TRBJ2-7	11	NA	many	CSAKGFDEQYF	TGCAGTGCTAAAGGGTTCGACGAGCAGTACTTC
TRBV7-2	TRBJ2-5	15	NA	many	CASSRYRAREETQYF	TGTGCCAGCAGCCGATACCGGGCCAGGGAAGAGACCCAGTACTTC
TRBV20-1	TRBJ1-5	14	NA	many	CSAPTAESWEPQHF	TGCAGTGCCCCGACTGCGGAGTCCTGGGAGCCCCAGCATTTT
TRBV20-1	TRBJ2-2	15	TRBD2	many	CSAAGAGGRNGELFF	TGCAGTGCTGCAGGAGCGGGGGGGCGTAACGGGGAGCTGTTTTTT